The next 16 T cell receptor beta chains were all read from a single sample in a study of monozygotic twins with inflammatory bowel disease. No DNA is given; TCRdb re-called the 5' RACE reads and lists each CDR3 protein once. The sample table sets out 300,000 to 450,000 distinct CDR3 sequences. The sample comprised blood. The receptors were sampled from a human donor with ulcerative colitis or Crohn's disease, or a healthy co-twin of an affected twin (not recorded which).

This rearrangement joins TRBV20-1 to TRBJ2-7; the TRBD1 assignment by TCRdb is unverifiable without DNA. This CDR3 is 12 amino acids long. The germline gives CDR1 DFQATT, CDR2 SNEGSKA (reference sequence). The CDR3 sequence is CSANRGLYEQYF.

CDR3 sequence: CASSSSGPGANVLTF. The chain links TRBV5-1 to TRBJ2-6. Germline lookup yields CDR1 SGHRS and CDR2 YFSETQ. This CDR3 has 15 residues.

The chain recombines TRBV29-1 with TRBJ2-7; TCRdb's D call of TRBD1 is untestable without DNA. CDR3 length equals 14 residues. The germline V gene has CDR1 SQVTM and CDR2 ANQGSEA. The chain's CDR3 is CSASHQGQTYEQYF.

The chain employs TRBV24-1 and TRBJ2-1; TCRdb lists TRBD1, though no DNA is available to test this call. Germline V gene data show CDR1 as KGHDR and CDR2 as SFDVKD. This CDR3 contains 15 residues. CDR3 residues: CATPGTGSSYNEQFF.

The rearrangement links TRBV7-9 to TRBJ2-7; absent DNA, TCRdb's TRBD1 call cannot be checked. This CDR3 has 15 residues. Germline CDR1 is SEHNR and CDR2 is FQNEAQ (reference sequence). CDR3 protein: CASSLVPGSRYEQYF.

The chain uses TRBV7-2 and TRBJ2-2; the D call from TCRdb, TRBD2, cannot be confirmed without DNA. The germline gives CDR1 SGHTA, CDR2 FQGNSA. The CDR3 covers 13 residues. CDR3: CATSRLNTGELFF.

V usage is TRBV11-2 and J usage is TRBJ2-1. This CDR3 contains 15 residues. CDR1 SGHAT and CDR2 FQNNGV come from the germline V gene. CDR3 region: CASSLDPSGNNEQFF.

The gene calls are TRBV4-2 and TRBJ1-4. Germline lookup yields CDR1 LGHNA and CDR2 YNFKEQ. The CDR3 spans 17 residues. The CDR3 sequence is CASSQDSAALGWEKLFF.

The chain links TRBV12-3 or TRBV12-4 to TRBJ1-5. The length of the CDR3 is 12 residues. This CDR3 reads CASSYGYQPQHF.

This chain links TRBV5-1 with TRBJ2-5; there is no DNA to check the TCRdb D call of TRBD2. The V gene's germline CDR1 is SGHRS and CDR2 YFSETQ. The CDR3 is 16 amino acids. The CDR3 protein is CASSRTSGGYQETQYF.

The chain recombines TRBV7-2 with TRBJ2-7; the D gene TCRdb calls, TRBD1, cannot be checked with no DNA. The CDR3 extends over 14 amino acids. Germline V gene sequence: CDR1 SGHTA, CDR2 FQGNSA. The CDR3 region is CASSIRQGLHEQYF.

The rearrangement joins TRBV5-1 to TRBJ2-1; checking the TCRdb D call of TRBD2 is not possible without DNA. Germline CDR1 and CDR2: SGHRS and YFSETQ. There are 17 residues in the CDR3. The CDR3 spells CASSLGRGDSGYNEQFF.

The chain combines TRBV20-1 with TRBJ1-5. The CDR3 loop spans 19 amino acids. Germline V gives CDR1 DFQATT, CDR2 SNEGSKA (reference sequence). This CDR3 reads CSARDRYRGLVVSNQPQHF.

The V call is TRBV20-1, the J call TRBJ1-3; as DNA is missing, the TRBD1 call by TCRdb cannot be tested. The germline V gene has CDR1 DFQATT and CDR2 SNEGSKA (reference sequence). This CDR3 is 14 amino acids long. CDR3 region: CSAVTGLKGNTIYF.

The chain combines TRBV5-6 with TRBJ2-3. Germline V lookup: CDR1 SGHDT, CDR2 YYEEEE. This CDR3 comprises 14 residues. The CDR3 is CASSLALGTDTQYF.

The chain has TRBV7-9 and TRBJ1-1; the D call from TCRdb, TRBD1, cannot be confirmed without DNA. Germline V gene data show CDR1 as SEHNR and CDR2 as FQNEAQ (reference sequence). This CDR3 region has 16 residues. CDR3 loop: CASSLAPGQQNTEAFF.